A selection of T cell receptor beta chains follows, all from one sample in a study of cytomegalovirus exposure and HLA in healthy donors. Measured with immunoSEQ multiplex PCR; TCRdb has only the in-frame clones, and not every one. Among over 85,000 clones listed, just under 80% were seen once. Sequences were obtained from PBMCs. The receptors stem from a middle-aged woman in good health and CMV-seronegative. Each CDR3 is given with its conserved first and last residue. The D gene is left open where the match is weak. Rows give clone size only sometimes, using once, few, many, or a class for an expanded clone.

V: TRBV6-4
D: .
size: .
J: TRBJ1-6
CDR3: CASSDRGGLGNSPLHF
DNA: TGTGCCAGCAGTGACCGCGGGGGGCTAGGGAATTCACCCCTCCACTTT

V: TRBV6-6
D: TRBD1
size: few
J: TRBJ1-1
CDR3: CASSYSPTGANTEAFF
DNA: TGTGCCAGCAGTTACTCTCCGACAGGGGCGAACACTGAAGCTTTCTTT

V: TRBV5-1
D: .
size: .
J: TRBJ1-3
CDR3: CASSLLPASGNTIYF
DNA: TGCGCCAGCAGCTTACTTCCTGCCTCTGGAAACACCATATATTTT

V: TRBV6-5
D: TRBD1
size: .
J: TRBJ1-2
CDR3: CASNPQAGGSYGYTF
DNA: TGTGCCAGCAATCCCCAGGCAGGGGGGTCCTATGGCTACACCTTC

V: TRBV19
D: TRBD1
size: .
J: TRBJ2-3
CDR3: CASSQDRGTDTQYF
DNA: TGTGCCAGTAGCCAAGACAGGGGCACAGATACGCAGTATTTT

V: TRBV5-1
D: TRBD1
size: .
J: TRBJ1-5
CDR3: CASSLEGGGSNQPQHF
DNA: TGCGCCAGCAGCTTGGAAGGGGGCGGTAGCAATCAGCCCCAGCATTTT

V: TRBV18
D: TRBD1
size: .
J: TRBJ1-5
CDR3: CASSPLGTGNQPQHF
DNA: TGTGCCAGCTCACCACTTGGGACAGGCAATCAGCCCCAGCATTTT

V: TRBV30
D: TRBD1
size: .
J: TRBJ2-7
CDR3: CAWRIRTGGYEQYF
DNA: TGTGCCTGGAGAATCCGGACAGGGGGCTACGAGCAGTACTTC

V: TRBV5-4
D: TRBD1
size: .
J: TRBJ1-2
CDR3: CASSPPTGGNYGYTF
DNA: TGTGCCAGCAGCCCCCCGACAGGGGGAAACTATGGCTACACCTTC

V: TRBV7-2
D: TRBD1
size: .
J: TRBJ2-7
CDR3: CASSLTGTVTYEQYF
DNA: TGTGCCAGCAGCTTAACCGGGACAGTAACCTACGAGCAGTACTTC

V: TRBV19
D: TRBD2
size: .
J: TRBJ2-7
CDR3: CASSIGLAGYEQYF
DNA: TGTGCCAGTAGTATAGGACTAGCGGGGTACGAGCAGTACTTC

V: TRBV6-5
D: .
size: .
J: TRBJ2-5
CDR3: CASSYSSLQETQYF
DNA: TGTGCCAGCAGTTACTCGAGTCTGCAAGAGACCCAGTACTTC

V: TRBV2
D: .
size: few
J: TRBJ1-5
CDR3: CASSDVFPGGQPQHF
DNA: TGTGCCAGCAGTGATGTCTTCCCGGGGGGTCAGCCCCAGCATTTT

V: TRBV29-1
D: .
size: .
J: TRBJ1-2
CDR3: CSVAGPRGYTF
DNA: TGCAGCGTTGCAGGGCCACGTGGCTACACCTTC

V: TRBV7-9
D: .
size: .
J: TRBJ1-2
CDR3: CASSPPLKRQDGYTF
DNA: TGTGCCAGCAGCCCTCCATTAAAGAGACAAGACGGCTACACCTTC

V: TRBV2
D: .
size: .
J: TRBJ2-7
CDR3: CGAGSLYEQYF
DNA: TGTGGGGCAGGGTCCCTCTACGAGCAGTACTTC

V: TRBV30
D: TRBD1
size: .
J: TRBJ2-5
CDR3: CAWSAPDREETQYF
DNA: TGTGCCTGGAGTGCCCCCGACAGGGAGGAGACCCAGTACTTC

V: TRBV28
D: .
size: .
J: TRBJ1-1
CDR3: CASSLTGEAFF
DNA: TGTGCCAGCAGTTTAACAGGGGAAGCTTTCTTT

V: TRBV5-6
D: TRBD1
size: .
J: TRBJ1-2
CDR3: CASSPGKGAGYTF
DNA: TGTGCCAGCAGCCCCGGGAAGGGGGCTGGCTACACCTTC

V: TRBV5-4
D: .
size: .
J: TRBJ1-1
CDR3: CASSPTGGQGREAFF
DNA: TGTGCCAGCAGCCCGACGGGGGGTCAGGGGCGAGAAGCTTTCTTT

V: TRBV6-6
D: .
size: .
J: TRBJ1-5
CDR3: CASTDSLGKPQHF
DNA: TGTGCCAGCACCGACTCTTTGGGTAAGCCCCAGCATTTT

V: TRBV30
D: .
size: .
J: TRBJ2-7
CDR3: CAWMGSYEQYF
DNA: TGTGCCTGGATGGGCTCCTACGAGCAGTACTTC

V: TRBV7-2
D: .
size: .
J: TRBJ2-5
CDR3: CASSPFRGKETQYF
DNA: TGTGCCAGCAGCCCGTTCCGGGGTAAAGAGACCCAGTACTTC

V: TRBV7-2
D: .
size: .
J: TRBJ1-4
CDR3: CASSNGGQGWEKLFF
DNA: TGTGCCAGCAGCAACGGGGGTCAGGGATGGGAAAAACTGTTTTTT

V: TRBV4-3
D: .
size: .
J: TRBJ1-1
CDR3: CASSQEGENPEAFF
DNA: TGCGCCAGCAGCCAAGAAGGGGAAAACCCTGAAGCTTTCTTT

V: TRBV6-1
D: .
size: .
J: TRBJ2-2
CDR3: CASSSVGELFF
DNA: TGTGCCAGCAGTTCTGTCGGGGAGCTGTTTTTT

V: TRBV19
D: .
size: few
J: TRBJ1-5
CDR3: CASSNGGTNSNQPQHF
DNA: TGTGCCAGTAGTAACGGGGGTACCAATAGCAATCAGCCCCAGCATTTT

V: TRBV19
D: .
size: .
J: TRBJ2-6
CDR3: CASSTPGANVLTF
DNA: TGTGCCAGTAGTACTCCCGGGGCCAACGTCCTGACTTTC

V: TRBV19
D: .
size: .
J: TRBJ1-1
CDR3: CASTQGPANTEAFF
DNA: TGTGCCAGTACCCAGGGCCCTGCGAACACTGAAGCTTTCTTT

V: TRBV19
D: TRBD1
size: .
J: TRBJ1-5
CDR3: CASSPDRGNQPQHF
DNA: TGTGCCAGTAGCCCGGACAGGGGGAATCAGCCCCAGCATTTT

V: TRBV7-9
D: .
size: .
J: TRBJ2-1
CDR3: CASSPDGLSYNEQFF
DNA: TGTGCCAGCAGCCCGGACGGACTCTCCTACAATGAGCAGTTCTTC

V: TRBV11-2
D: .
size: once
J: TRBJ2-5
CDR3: CASSIQGSLETQYF
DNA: TGTGCCAGCAGCATCCAGGGTTCCTTGGAGACCCAGTACTTC